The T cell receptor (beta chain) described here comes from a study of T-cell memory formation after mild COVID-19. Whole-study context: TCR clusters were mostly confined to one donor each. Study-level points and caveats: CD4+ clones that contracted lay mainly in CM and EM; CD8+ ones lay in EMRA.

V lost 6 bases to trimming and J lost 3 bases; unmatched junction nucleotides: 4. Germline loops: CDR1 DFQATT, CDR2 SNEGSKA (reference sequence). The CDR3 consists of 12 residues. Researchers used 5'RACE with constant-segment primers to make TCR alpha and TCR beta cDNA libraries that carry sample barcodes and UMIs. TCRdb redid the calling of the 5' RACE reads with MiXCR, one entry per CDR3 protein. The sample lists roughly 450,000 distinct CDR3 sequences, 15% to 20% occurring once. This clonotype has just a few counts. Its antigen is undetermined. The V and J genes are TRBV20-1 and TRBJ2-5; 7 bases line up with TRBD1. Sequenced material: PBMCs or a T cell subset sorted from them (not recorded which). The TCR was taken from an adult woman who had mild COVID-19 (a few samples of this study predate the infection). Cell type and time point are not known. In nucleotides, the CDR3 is TGCAGTGCCCCGACAGGGAAAGAGACCCAGTACTTC. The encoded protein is CSAPTGKETQYF.